One and the same sample provided the 11 T cell receptor beta chains below, sequenced in a study of T cell responses to AZD1222 COVID-19 vaccine. Only in-frame clones appear in the TCRdb table, and some are missing; sequencing was by immunoSEQ multiplex PCR. The sample lists about 120,000 clones; more than 70% were seen once. Material: peripheral blood, obtained on day 0 of AZD1222 vaccination. These receptor sequences come from an adult in good health.

This chain connects TRBV3-1 (or the pseudogene TRBV3-2) to TRBJ2-5; tentatively, D is TRBD2 (5 bases). Trimming pared 0 bases from V and 1 base from J, leaving 9 bases between. The CDR3 consists of 15 residues. Per germline, CDR1 LGHDT and CDR2 YNNKEL (reference sequence). The CDR3 DNA sequence: TGTGCCAGCAGCCAAGAACTAGTGGGCCAAGAGACCCAGTACTTC. The encoded protein is CASSQELVGQETQYF.

The CDR3 here is CASTLNQPQHF. The CDR3 DNA reads as TGTGCCAGCACCCTAAATCAGCCCCAGCATTTT. The V call is TRBV6-5, the J call TRBJ1-5; no clear D. The germline V gene encodes CDR1 MNHEY and CDR2 SVGAGI. This CDR3 has 11 amino acids. The V gene lost 7 bases and the J gene lost 4 bases, with 5 bases spanning the gap.

This chain connects TRBV19 to TRBJ1-1; D gene ambiguous. Germline V lookup: CDR1 LNHDA, CDR2 SQIVND (reference sequence). V lost 5 bases to trimming and J lost 0 bases, with 13 bases between them. This CDR3 has 15 amino acids. The CDR3, as DNA: TGTGCCAGTAGTCCCTGGATGCCAATGAACACTGAAGCTTTCTTT. It specifies CASSPWMPMNTEAFF.

Details on this clone: Other DNA sequences in the same sample also yield this CDR3. This chain joins TRBV6-2 or TRBV6-3 and TRBJ1-2; D uncertain. The CDR3 runs 11 residues. V dropped 6 bases and J dropped 5 bases, with 7 bases sitting between them. Germline assignment: CDR1 MNHEY and CDR2 SVGEGT. The CDR3 bases are TGTGCCAGCAGCCCCGGTTATGGCTACACCTTC. Translation: CASSPGYGYTF.

The chain recombines TRBV19 with TRBJ1-5; TRBD1 might be the D (5 bases). Trimming stripped 3 bases from V and 9 bases from J, with 15 bases between. This CDR3 comprises 14 residues. CDR1 is LNHDA, CDR2 SQIVND, per germline (reference sequence). CDR3: CASSMGPAGRPQHF. The DNA for the CDR3 is TGTGCCAGTAGTATGGGGCCGGCGGGTCGGCCCCAGCATTTT. Filled out from reference TRBV19 and TRBJ1-5, the complete variable domain reads DGGITQSPKYLFRKEGQNVTLSCEQNLNHDAMYWYRQDPGQGLRLIYYSQIVNDFQKGDIAEGYSVSREKKESFPLTVTSAQKNPTAFYLCASSMGPAGRPQHFGDGTRLSIL.

The chain carries TRBV5-1 and TRBJ1-1, with 12 bases lining up with TRBD1. This CDR3 has 17 residues. Germline V gene sequence: CDR1 SGHRS, CDR2 YFSETQ. Trimming cost V 0 bases and J 6 bases; bases outside gene matches: 9. The CDR3 region is CASSLGRDRGPGSEAFF. CDR3 nucleotides: TGCGCCAGCAGCTTGGGCCGGGACAGGGGGCCTGGATCTGAAGCTTTCTTT.

In its sample, this clone was seen many times. This same CDR3 is encoded by further DNA sequences in the sample. The chain employs TRBV7-2 and TRBJ2-7; D gene uncertain. The CDR3 is made up of 11 amino acids. The V gene lost 3 bases and the J gene lost 4 bases, with 4 bases spanning the gap. CDR1 SGHTA and CDR2 FQGNSA come from the germline V gene. In DNA, the CDR3 is TGTGCCAGCAGCTTCTTATACGAGCAGTACTTC. This gives the protein CASSFLYEQYF.

This clone was counted a single time. The J gene is TRBJ1-1, the V gene TRBV14; possible D gene TRBD1, 6 bases. CDR1 SGHDN and CDR2 FVKESK come from the germline V gene. The CDR3 extends over 16 amino acids. The germline V and J ends were trimmed by 0 bases and 1 base, with 12 bases remaining between them. The CDR3 DNA reads as TGTGCCAGCAGCCAAGAGGGGGGCCGATCGAACACTGAAGCTTTCTTT. Encoded protein: CASSQEGGRSNTEAFF.

The chain combines TRBV29-1 with TRBJ2-1; 10 bases map to TRBD2. The germline CDR1 and CDR2 sequences are SQVTM and ANQGSEA. The CDR3 is 14 residues long. Losses at the gene ends were 6 bases for V and 5 bases for J; bases not matched to a gene: 7. The chain's CDR3 is CSVDGTSEDNEQFF. CDR3 coding DNA: TGCAGCGTCGACGGGACTAGCGAGGACAATGAGCAGTTCTTC.

The chain has TRBV9 and TRBJ1-1; maybe TRBD1 (5 bases). This CDR3 contains 14 residues. The V gene's germline CDR1 is SGDLS and CDR2 YYNGEE. Trimming removed 3 bases at V and 2 bases at J, with 11 bases between. CDR3 protein: CASSARDDNTEAFF. The DNA for the CDR3 is TGTGCCAGCAGCGCCCGGGACGACAACACTGAAGCTTTCTTT.

This chain connects TRBV7-9 to TRBJ1-4, with D hard to call. This CDR3 contains 16 residues. The V and J ends lost 5 bases and 7 bases respectively, with 20 bases between them. Germline V gene data show CDR1 as SEHNR and CDR2 as FQNEAQ (reference sequence). The CDR3 loop is CASSPRSLGDGEKLFF. CDR3 coding DNA: TGTGCCAGCAGCCCGAGATCCCTGGGAGACGGTGAAAAACTGTTTTTT.